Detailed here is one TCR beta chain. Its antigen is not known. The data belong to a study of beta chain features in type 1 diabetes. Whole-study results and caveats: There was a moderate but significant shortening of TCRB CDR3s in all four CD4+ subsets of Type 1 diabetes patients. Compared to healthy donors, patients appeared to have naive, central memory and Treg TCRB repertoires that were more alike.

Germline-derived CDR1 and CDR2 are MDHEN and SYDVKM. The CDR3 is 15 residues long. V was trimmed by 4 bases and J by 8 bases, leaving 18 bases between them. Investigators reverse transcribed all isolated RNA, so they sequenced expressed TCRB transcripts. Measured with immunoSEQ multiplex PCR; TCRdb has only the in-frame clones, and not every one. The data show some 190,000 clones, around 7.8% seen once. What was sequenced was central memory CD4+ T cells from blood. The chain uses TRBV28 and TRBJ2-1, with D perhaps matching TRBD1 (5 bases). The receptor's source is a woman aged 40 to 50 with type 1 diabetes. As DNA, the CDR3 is TGTGCCAGCAGTTCTCCAGGGCGCTCCAAGGATGAGCAGTTCTTC. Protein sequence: CASSSPGRSKDEQFF.